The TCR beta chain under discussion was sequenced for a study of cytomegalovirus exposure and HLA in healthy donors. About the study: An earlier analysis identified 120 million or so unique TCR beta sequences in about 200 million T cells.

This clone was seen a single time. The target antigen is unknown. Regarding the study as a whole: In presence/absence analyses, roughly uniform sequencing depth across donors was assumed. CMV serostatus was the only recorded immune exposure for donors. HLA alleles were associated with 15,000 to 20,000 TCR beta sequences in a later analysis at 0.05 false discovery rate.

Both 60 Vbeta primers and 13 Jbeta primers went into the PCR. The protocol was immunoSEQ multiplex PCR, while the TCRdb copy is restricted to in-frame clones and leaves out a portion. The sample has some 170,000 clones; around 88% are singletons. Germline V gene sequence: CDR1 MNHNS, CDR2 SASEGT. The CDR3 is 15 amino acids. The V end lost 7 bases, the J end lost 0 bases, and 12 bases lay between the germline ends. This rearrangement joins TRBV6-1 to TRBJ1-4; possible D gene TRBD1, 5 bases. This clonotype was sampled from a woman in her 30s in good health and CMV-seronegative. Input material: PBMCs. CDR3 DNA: TGTGCCAGCACGACGGCAGGGACAACTAATGAAAAACTGTTTTTT. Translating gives CASTTAGTTNEKLFF.